A single sample is the source of the 14 T cell receptor beta chains below, sequenced in a study of shared clonotypes between healthy human individuals. Method: immunoSEQ multiplex PCR; TCRdb's copy keeps in-frame clones and lacks some. This sample has more than 2 million clones, with approximately 94% found just once. Sequenced material: naive CD4+ T cells sorted from blood. The subset: CD45RA+ positively selected. The receptors originated from a man aged 18 to 29 in good health.

This chain uses TRBV2 with TRBJ1-3; D unclear. V was cut by 5 bases and J by 5 bases, with 10 bases left in between. CDR1 SNHLY and CDR2 FYNNEI come from the germline V gene. The CDR3 is made up of 13 amino acids. The CDR3 loop reads CASSTTERNTIYF. The CDR3 DNA follows: TGTGCCAGCAGTACCACGGAAAGAAACACCATATATTTT. Using reference TRBV2 and TRBJ1-3 for the parts outside the CDR3, the full variable domain is EPEVTQTPSHQVTQMGQEVILRCVPISNHLYFYWYRQILGQKVEFLVSFYNNEISEKSEIFDDQFSVERPDGSNFTLKIRSTKLEDSAMYFCASSTTERNTIYFGEGSWLTVV.

This clone was detected once. The same CDR3 is also encoded by other DNA sequences in this sample. This chain uses TRBV5-1 with TRBJ2-7, with TRBD1 matching 8 bases. Looked up from germline, CDR1 is SGHRS and CDR2 is YFSETQ. Trimming took 4 bases from V and 1 from J; bases not matched to a gene: 7. The CDR3 consists of 15 residues. The DNA for the CDR3 is TGCGCCAGCAGCAGAACAGGGGGAGAGTCCTACGAGCAGTACTTC. Residues: CASSRTGGESYEQYF.

A word on this clone: The sample contains more than one DNA sequence encoding this CDR3. The chain has TRBV2 and TRBJ2-2, with 7 bases fitting TRBD2. The V gene's germline CDR1 is SNHLY and CDR2 FYNNEI. This CDR3 comprises 14 residues. J gave up 1 base and V 4 bases, and 0 bases lay outside the gene matches. CDR3 sequence: CASSGTRNTGELFF. The CDR3 nucleotides read TGTGCCAGCAGTGGGACTAGGAACACCGGGGAGCTGTTTTTT.

The chain links TRBV4-1 to TRBJ1-6; the D gene is possibly TRBD1 (5 bases). CDR3 length: 16 residues. Germline CDR1 is MGHRA and CDR2 is YSYEKL. Trimming left V 0 bases short and J 7 bases short, with 13 bases between. In DNA form, the CDR3 reads TGCGCCAGCAGCCAAGATATTACGGGGACCAATTCACCCCTCCACTTT. Its translation is CASSQDITGTNSPLHF.

The V and J genes are TRBV6-1 and TRBJ2-7; D remains ambiguous. Germline CDR1 and CDR2: MNHNS and SASEGT. With 10 bases removed from V and 1 base from J, the gap between germline ends came to 17 bases. The CDR3 totals 14 residues. The CDR3 here is CATHSSGLSYEQYF. The CDR3, as DNA: TGTGCCACACACTCGTCGGGCCTTTCCTACGAGCAGTACTTC.

The chain carries TRBV6-6 and TRBJ1-1, with D maybe TRBD1 (5 bases). CDR3 length equals 15 residues. Per germline, CDR1 MNHNY and CDR2 SVGAGI (reference sequence). Deletions cut 6 bases from V and 0 bases from J, with 14 bases between. This CDR3 is CASRGREGVNTEAFF. CDR3 DNA sequence: TGTGCCAGCAGGGGCAGGGAAGGGGTGAACACTGAAGCTTTCTTT.

The chain uses TRBV4-2 and TRBJ1-1; possibly TRBD1 for D (5 bases). V was trimmed by 4 bases and J by 5 bases, leaving 11 bases between them. Germline lookup yields CDR1 LGHNA and CDR2 YNFKEQ. This CDR3 spans 13 amino acids. CDR3 nucleotides: TGTGCCAGCAGCCGGGGATGGGGGACTGAAGCTTTCTTT. Translated, it gives CASSRGWGTEAFF.

To note about this clone: One end of the junction varies from germline; a read error may be responsible. The chain is built from TRBV11-2 and TRBJ2-2, with 12 bases that match TRBD2. The germline gives CDR1 SGHAT, CDR2 FQNNGV. CDR3 length: 16 amino acids. For the CDR3, the DNA is TGCGCCAGCAGCTCCTGGACTAGCGGGGACTCCGGGGAGCTGTTTTTT. It encodes CASSSWTSGDSGELFF.

The chain has TRBV7-9 and TRBJ1-1; TRBD1 is a possible D gene (6 bases). The V end was cut by 2 bases, the J end by 0 bases, with 13 bases between. The CDR3 is 16 amino acids. Germline CDR1 and CDR2: SEHNR and FQNEAQ (reference sequence). The DNA for the CDR3 is TGTGCCAGCAGCTTACGGGGGACAAATATGAACACTGAAGCTTTCTTT. Residues: CASSLRGTNMNTEAFF. Variable domain in full (rest from reference TRBV7-9 and TRBJ1-1): DTGVSQNPRHKITKRGQNVTFRCDPISEHNRLYWYRQTLGQGPEFLTYFQNEAQLEKSRLLSDRFSAERPKGSFSTLEIQRTEQGDSAMYLCASSLRGTNMNTEAFFGQGTRLTVV.

V usage is TRBV15 and J usage is TRBJ2-7; the D gene is possibly TRBD2 (6 bases). V lost 2 bases and J 4 bases, leaving 15 bases between the germline ends. In germline, CDR1 is LNHNV, CDR2 YYDKDF (reference sequence). This CDR3 contains 15 residues. The CDR3 nucleotides are TGTGCCACCAGCAGATTAACAGGAGGGTCTTACGAGCAGTACTTC. It codes for CATSRLTGGSYEQYF. Based on the CDR3 plus reference TRBV15 and TRBJ2-7, the full variable domain is DAMVIQNPRYQVTQFGKPVTLSCSQTLNHNVMYWYQQKSSQAPKLLFHYYDKDFNNEADTPDNFQSRRPNTSFCFLDIRSPGLGDTAMYLCATSRLTGGSYEQYFGPGTRLTVT.

The chain uses TRBV4-3 and TRBJ2-1, with a tentative D call TRBD2 (6 bases). Trimming stripped 3 bases from V and 3 bases from J, with 15 bases between. The CDR3 length is 16 residues. CDR1 is LGHNA, CDR2 YSLEER, per germline. CDR3 DNA sequence: TGCGCCAGCAGCCAGGGCCGGGACTTGAACTACAATGAGCAGTTCTTC. This codes for CASSQGRDLNYNEQFF.

The gene calls are TRBV4-1 and TRBJ1-1; D is undetermined. Trimming shortened V by 0 bases and J by 0 bases, and 17 bases separated the two germline ends. The germline V gene encodes CDR1 MGHRA and CDR2 YSYEKL. This CDR3 has 18 amino acids. DNA for the CDR3: TGCGCCAGCAGCCAAGAAGCGGGAGGGCACCTCATGAACACTGAAGCTTTCTTT. Translation: CASSQEAGGHLMNTEAFF.

Comment on this clone: The same CDR3 arises from other DNA sequences in this sample as well. J is TRBJ2-3 and V is TRBV5-1; D perhaps matches TRBD1 (5 bases). The V end lost 0 bases, the J end lost 3 bases, and 8 bases lay between the germline ends. The CDR3 spans 14 residues. Germline V gene data show CDR1 as SGHRS and CDR2 as YFSETQ. The CDR3 DNA follows: TGCGCCAGCAGCTTGGTGGCAGGGACAGATACGCAGTATTTT. Protein: CASSLVAGTDTQYF.

The CDR3 protein is CASSLELATNEKLFF. The CDR3 DNA is TGTGCCAGCAGCTTAGAATTGGCGACTAATGAAAAACTGTTTTTT. The rearrangement uses TRBV7-9 and TRBJ1-4; D gene uncertain. This CDR3 has 15 residues. Germline assignment: CDR1 SEHNR and CDR2 FQNEAQ (reference sequence). V was cut by 1 base and J by 2 bases, with 8 bases left in between.